These 22 T cell receptor beta chains originate from one sample sequenced in a study of beta chain features in type 1 diabetes. Of the isolated RNA, all was reverse transcribed, and so the sequenced material was expressed TCRB transcripts. Some clones are missing from TCRdb's copy, which holds only in-frame ones; the method was immunoSEQ multiplex PCR. The top ten clones hold about 0.02% of a sample with under 950,000 clones, under 20% of them seen once. The source material was naive CD4+ T cells from blood. Every receptor here comes from a woman aged 18 to 35 in good health.

This clone has more than one count but fewer than ten. The gene calls are TRBV7-9 and TRBJ2-7; D remains ambiguous. The V gene's germline CDR1 is SEHNR and CDR2 FQNEAQ (reference sequence). Trimming pared 1 base from V and 9 bases from J, leaving 7 bases between. The CDR3 covers 11 residues. CDR3: CASSLGSGQYF. CDR3 coding DNA: TGTGCCAGCAGCTTAGGGTCTGGGCAGTACTTC.

The CDR3 sequence: CASMKSSGSISYNEQFF. CDR3 nucleotide sequence: TGTGCCAGCATGAAATCTAGCGGGAGTATCTCCTACAATGAGCAGTTCTTC. This chain joins TRBV28 and TRBJ2-1; 10 bases fit TRBD2. CDR3 size: 17 residues. The J segment lost 0 bases and the V segment lost 7 bases, leaving 9 bases of the junction unmatched. Germline loops: CDR1 MDHEN, CDR2 SYDVKM.

The chain is built from TRBV15 and TRBJ2-1, with D maybe TRBD1 (6 bases). Trimming left V 0 bases short and J 10 bases short, with 16 bases between. Germline-derived CDR1 and CDR2 are LNHNV and YYDKDF (reference sequence). This CDR3 has 15 residues. CDR3 DNA: TGTGCCACCAGCAGAGATAACCAGGGGTCAGGCGAGCAGTTCTTC. The encoded protein is CATSRDNQGSGEQFF. The full variable domain, completed using reference TRBV15 and TRBJ2-1, is DAMVIQNPRYQVTQFGKPVTLSCSQTLNHNVMYWYQQKSSQAPKLLFHYYDKDFNNEADTPDNFQSRRPNTSFCFLDIRSPGLGDTAMYLCATSRDNQGSGEQFFGPGTRLTVL.

This clone was recorded a few times. CDR3 loop: CASSLGASGYYNEQFF. In nucleotides, the CDR3 is TGTGCCAGCAGCCTTGGGGCTAGCGGGTATTACAATGAGCAGTTCTTC. The rearrangement links TRBV9 to TRBJ2-1; TRBD2 aligns across 8 bases. Germline V gives CDR1 SGDLS, CDR2 YYNGEE. This CDR3 comprises 16 residues. The V segment lost 4 bases and the J segment 4 bases; nucleotides outside the gene matches: 10.

The DNA for the CDR3 is TGTGCCAGCAGCGTAGGGCTCGGAAGCGGGAGCCAACCGGGGGAGCAGTACTTC. This codes for CASSVGLGSGSQPGEQYF. The rearrangement uses TRBV9 and TRBJ2-7, with 8 bases fitting TRBD2. Germline CDR1 is SGDLS and CDR2 is YYNGEE. The V segment lost 0 bases and the J segment 7 bases; nucleotides outside the gene matches: 18. CDR3 size: 18 residues.

V gene TRBV9 combines with J gene TRBJ2-3, with D perhaps given as TRBD1 or TRBD2 (5 bases each). The length of the CDR3 is 14 residues. Between the trimmed V and J ends, which lost 3 bases and 4 bases, there was a span of 12 bases. CDR1 SGDLS and CDR2 YYNGEE come from the germline V gene. The CDR3 DNA reads as TGTGCCAGCAGCGGTGGGGCGGACTCAGATACGCAGTATTTT. Encoded protein: CASSGGADSDTQYF.

The chain recombines TRBV9 with TRBJ2-1; D call uncertain. Trimming cost V 0 bases and J 1 base, with 5 bases left between them. Germline CDR1 is SGDLS and CDR2 is YYNGEE. The CDR3 length is 14 residues. The CDR3 spells CASSVALSYNEQFF. CDR3 DNA: TGTGCCAGCAGCGTAGCGTTGTCCTACAATGAGCAGTTCTTC.

This rearrangement joins TRBV7-2 to TRBJ2-7; no definite D call. Trimming shortened V by 5 bases and J by 3 bases, and 14 bases separated the two germline ends. Germline CDR1 SGHTA, CDR2 FQGNSA. This CDR3 has 14 residues. CDR3 nucleotide sequence: TGTGCCAGCAGCCCCGGTCCCGAGAACTACGAGCAGTACTTC. Translation: CASSPGPENYEQYF.

This clone was seen more than once but under ten times. The J gene is TRBJ1-2, the V gene TRBV2, with D perhaps matching TRBD1 (5 bases). CDR1 is SNHLY, CDR2 FYNNEI, per germline. V was trimmed by 1 base and J by 8 bases, leaving 17 bases between them. This CDR3 is 15 amino acids long. The CDR3 loop reads CASSEEGTETGGYTF. CDR3 bases: TGTGCCAGCAGTGAAGAGGGGACGGAAACTGGGGGCTACACCTTC. Full variable domain (outside the CDR3, taken from reference TRBV2 and TRBJ1-2): EPEVTQTPSHQVTQMGQEVILRCVPISNHLYFYWYRQILGQKVEFLVSFYNNEISEKSEIFDDQFSVERPDGSNFTLKIRSTKLEDSAMYFCASSEEGTETGGYTFGSGTRLTVV.

This clone showed up just a few times. The chain carries TRBV29-1 and TRBJ1-2; 8 bases are a match to TRBD1. V lost 6 bases, J lost 7 bases, and 16 bases stayed unmatched. The CDR3 is 15 amino acids. The germline V gene encodes CDR1 SQVTM and CDR2 ANQGSEA. The CDR3: CSVSPSGGALGGYTF. DNA for the CDR3: TGCAGCGTCTCCCCATCAGGGGGCGCACTTGGTGGCTACACCTTC. The variable domain in full, with the rest retrieved from reference TRBV29-1 and TRBJ1-2, is SAVISQKPSRDICQRGTSLTIQCQVDSQVTMMFWYRQQPGQSLTLIATANQGSEATYESGFVIDKFPISRPNLTFSTLTVSNMSPEDSSIYLCSVSPSGGALGGYTFGSGTRLTVV.

The V call is TRBV6-6, the J call TRBJ2-6; 7 positions match TRBD2. Germline V gene data show CDR1 as MNHNY and CDR2 as SVGAGI (reference sequence). The CDR3 length is 14 residues. With V trimmed by 7 bases and J by 3 bases, 3 bases remained unmatched. The CDR3 bases are TGTGCCAGCAATACGGGGGGTGGGGCCAACGTCCTGACTTTC. Translated, it gives CASNTGGGANVLTF.

This clone was seen a few times. The chain couples TRBV2 to TRBJ2-6; TRBD1 might be the D (6 bases). The CDR3 extends over 15 amino acids. Germline CDR1 is SNHLY and CDR2 is FYNNEI. V was cut by 5 bases and J by 2 bases, with 10 bases left in between. CDR3 in DNA: TGTGCCAGCAGTATACAGGGCACTGGGGCCAACGTCCTGACTTTC. It encodes CASSIQGTGANVLTF.

The rearrangement joins TRBV21-1 to TRBJ2-7; the D call of TRBD1 is as the table states it, not checked on the DNA. TRBV21-1 is a pseudogene segment. This CDR3 has 14 amino acids. In DNA form, the CDR3 reads TGTGCCAGTAGTGAACAGGGCTTAAGGTACGAGCAGTACTTC. Its protein is CASSEQGLRYEQYF.

This chain connects TRBV29-1 to TRBJ1-2, with TRBD1 as a possible D gene (5 bases). The germline V gene has CDR1 SQVTM and CDR2 ANQGSEA. The CDR3 loop spans 13 amino acids. Between the trimmed V and J ends, which lost 7 bases and 7 bases, there was a span of 19 bases. CDR3 in amino acids: CSARTRMGSGYTF. The DNA of the CDR3 is TGCAGCGCACGGACACGGATGGGCTCTGGCTACACCTTC.

This clone was counted a few times. The chain carries TRBV5-1 and TRBJ2-2, with TRBD2 matching 9 bases. The CDR3 runs to 17 residues. The germline gives CDR1 SGHRS, CDR2 YFSETQ. Trimming cost V 2 bases and J 5 bases; bases outside gene matches: 10. The CDR3 here is CASSFGSGSTGTGELFF. The CDR3 bases are TGCGCCAGCAGCTTTGGTAGCGGGAGTACTGGGACCGGGGAGCTGTTTTTT.

The chain couples TRBV2 to TRBJ1-5; D is perhaps TRBD1 (5 bases). Germline CDR1 and CDR2: SNHLY and FYNNEI. CDR3 length: 15 residues. Trimming stripped 7 bases from V and 5 bases from J, with 18 bases between. CDR3 sequence (DNA): TGTGCCAGCAACGGGGACGGTCAGGGACATCAGCCCCAGCATTTT. Encoded protein: CASNGDGQGHQPQHF.

This clone was detected only a few times. The V call is TRBV27, the J call TRBJ2-7; 9 bases align to TRBD2. Trimming removed 5 bases from V and 4 bases from J; junction bases left unmatched: 15. The germline V gene encodes CDR1 MNHEY and CDR2 SMNVEV (reference sequence). This CDR3 region has 17 residues. CDR3: CASSHGGFSGSRYEQYF. CDR3 DNA: TGTGCCAGCAGTCACGGGGGCTTTAGCGGGAGTAGATACGAGCAGTACTTC.

This clone showed up just a few times. This chain uses TRBV7-9 with TRBJ1-2; a weak D match, TRBD1 (5 bases). This CDR3 contains 13 residues. Between the trimmed V and J ends, which lost 3 bases and 4 bases, there was a span of 9 bases. CDR1 is SEHNR and CDR2 is FQNEAQ in the germline V gene (reference sequence). The CDR3 loop is CASSFTGAYGYTF. The CDR3, as DNA: TGTGCCAGCAGCTTTACCGGGGCCTATGGCTACACCTTC.

The chain couples TRBV7-9 to TRBJ1-1; D perhaps matches TRBD1 (5 bases). Germline assignment: CDR1 SEHNR and CDR2 FQNEAQ (reference sequence). V lost 10 bases, J lost 4 bases, and 19 bases lay in between. This CDR3 comprises 14 residues. The CDR3 loop reads CAIRPRGISTEAFF. The CDR3 nucleotides are TGTGCCATACGACCCCGGGGGATCAGCACTGAAGCTTTCTTT.

This clone was detected a few times. The chain employs TRBV4-3 and TRBJ2-7; D unclear. CDR1 is LGHNA and CDR2 is YSLEER in the germline V gene. CDR3 length equals 15 residues. The V end lost 4 bases, the J end lost 4 bases, and 17 bases lay between the germline ends. The DNA for the CDR3 is TGCGCCAGCAGCCGGGTCCGGCGGAGACCGTACGAGCAGTACTTC. It codes for CASSRVRRRPYEQYF.

The rearrangement joins TRBV19 to TRBJ1-5; 10 positions agree with TRBD1. Per germline, CDR1 LNHDA and CDR2 SQIVND (reference sequence). V lost 3 bases and J lost 6; bases outside the gene matches: 5. This CDR3 contains 15 residues. In DNA, the CDR3 is TGTGCCAGTAGTATCGGGACAGGGGAGTTTCAGCCCCAGCATTTT. Its translation is CASSIGTGEFQPQHF.

The chain carries TRBV6-6 and TRBJ2-4; 8 bases are shared with TRBD2. The CDR3 consists of 16 residues. The germline V gene encodes CDR1 MNHNY and CDR2 SVGAGI (reference sequence). The trim removed 2 bases at V and 5 bases at J, leaving 8 bases unmatched. CDR3 in DNA: TGTGCCAGCAGTTACCCCCCGGGAGGGCCGGAAAACATTCAGTACTTC. It translates to CASSYPPGGPENIQYF.